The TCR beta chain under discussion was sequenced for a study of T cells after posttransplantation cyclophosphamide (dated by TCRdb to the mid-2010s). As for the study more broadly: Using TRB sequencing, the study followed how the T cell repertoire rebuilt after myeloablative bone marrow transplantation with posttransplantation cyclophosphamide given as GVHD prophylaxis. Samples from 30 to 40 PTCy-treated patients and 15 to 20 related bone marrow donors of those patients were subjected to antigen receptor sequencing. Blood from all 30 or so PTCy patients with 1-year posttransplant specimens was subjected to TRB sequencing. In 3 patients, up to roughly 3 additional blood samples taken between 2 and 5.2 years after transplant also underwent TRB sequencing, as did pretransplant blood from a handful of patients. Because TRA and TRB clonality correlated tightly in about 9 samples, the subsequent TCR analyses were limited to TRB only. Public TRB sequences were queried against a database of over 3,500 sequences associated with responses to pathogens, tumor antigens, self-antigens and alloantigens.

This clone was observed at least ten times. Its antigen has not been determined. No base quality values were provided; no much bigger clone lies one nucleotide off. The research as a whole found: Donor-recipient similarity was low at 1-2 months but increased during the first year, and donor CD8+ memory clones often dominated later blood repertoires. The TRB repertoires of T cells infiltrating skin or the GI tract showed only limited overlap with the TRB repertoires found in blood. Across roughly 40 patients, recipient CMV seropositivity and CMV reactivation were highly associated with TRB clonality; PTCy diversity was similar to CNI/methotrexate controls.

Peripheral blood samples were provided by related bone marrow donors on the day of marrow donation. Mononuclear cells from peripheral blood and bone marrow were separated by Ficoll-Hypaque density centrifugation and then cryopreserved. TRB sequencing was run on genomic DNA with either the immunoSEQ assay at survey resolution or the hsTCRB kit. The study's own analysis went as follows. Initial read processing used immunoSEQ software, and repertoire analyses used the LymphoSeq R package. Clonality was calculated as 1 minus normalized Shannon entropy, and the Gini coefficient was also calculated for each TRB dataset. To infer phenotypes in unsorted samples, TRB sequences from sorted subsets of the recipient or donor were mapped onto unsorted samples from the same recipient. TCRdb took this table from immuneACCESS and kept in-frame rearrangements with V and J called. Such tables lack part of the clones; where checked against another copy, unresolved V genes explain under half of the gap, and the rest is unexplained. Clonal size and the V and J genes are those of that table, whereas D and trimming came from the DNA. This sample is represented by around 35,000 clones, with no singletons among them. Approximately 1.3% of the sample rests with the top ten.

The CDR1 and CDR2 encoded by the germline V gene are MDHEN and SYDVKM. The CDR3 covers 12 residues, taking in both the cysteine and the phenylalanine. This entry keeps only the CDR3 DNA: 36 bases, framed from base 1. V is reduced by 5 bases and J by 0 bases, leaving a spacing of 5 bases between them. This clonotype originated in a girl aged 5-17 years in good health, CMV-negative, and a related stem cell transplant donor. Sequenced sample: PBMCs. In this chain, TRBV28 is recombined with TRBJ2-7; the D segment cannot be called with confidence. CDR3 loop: CASSLISYEQYF. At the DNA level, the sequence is TGTGCCAGCAGTCTAATCTCCTACGAGCAGTACTTC.